This section outlines one T cell receptor (beta chain) sequence together with its context. Its specificity is not known. These data come from a study of cytomegalovirus exposure and HLA in healthy donors. The germline gives CDR1 SGDLS, CDR2 YYNGEE. The CDR3 loop spans 19 amino acids. The V gene lost 0 bases and the J gene lost 4 bases, with 23 bases spanning the gap. Use of 60 Vbeta and 13 Jbeta primers characterized the PCR. The table came from immunoSEQ multiplex PCR; TCRdb's copy has only in-frame clones and leaves some out. The sample carries fewer than 200,000 clones, over 80% recorded once. Study-wide results and caveats: Later analysis suggested links between common viral pathogens and several top significant clusters. Reports described diagnosis of cytomegalovirus status by the classifier as highly specific and sensitive. Altogether, some 160 TCR beta chains were recorded as cytomegalovirus-associated.

Healthy donors of bone marrow made up the group. Sequenced sample: PBMCs. V is TRBV9 and J is TRBJ2-1; weak D call: TRBD2 (5 bases). This receptor was taken from a human donor in good health. CDR3 DNA: TGTGCCAGCAGCGTAGCCCGTGTCGGAACACGGGGTAGGTACAATGAGCAGTTCTTC. Translation gives CASSVARVGTRGRYNEQFF.